One and the same sample provided the 14 T cell receptor beta chains below, sequenced in a study of control samples from healthy donors and cancer patients. TCRdb keeps only in-frame clones here, not all; method: immunoSEQ multiplex PCR. The sample holds about 180,000 clones, approximately 94% seen once. The sequenced sample was blood. The source of these receptors is a woman aged 18-35 years in good health.

CDR3 residues: CASSFGTGWDYGYTF. For the CDR3, the DNA is TGTGCCAGCAGCTTTGGTACAGGCTGGGACTATGGCTACACCTTC. The rearrangement links TRBV7-2 to TRBJ1-2, with a weak D call TRBD1 (5 bases). Trimming removed 3 bases from V and 3 bases from J, with 14 bases in between. This CDR3 is 15 amino acids long. Germline CDR1 SGHTA, CDR2 FQGNSA.

The chain employs TRBV20-1 and TRBJ2-5, with TRBD2 matching 12 bases. The trim removed 3 bases at V and 5 bases at J, leaving 4 bases unmatched. The germline V gene encodes CDR1 DFQATT and CDR2 SNEGSKA (reference sequence). The CDR3 is 14 residues long. CDR3 sequence: CSASLAGGRETQYF. The CDR3, as DNA: TGCAGTGCTAGTCTAGCGGGAGGGAGGGAGACCCAGTACTTC.

The chain links TRBV12-2 to TRBJ1-1; the D segment call TRBD1 is taken from the table without a DNA check. TRBV12-2 is classified as a pseudogene. This CDR3 is 14 amino acids long. In nucleotides, the CDR3 is TGTGCAAGTCGCCCCCGGACAGGCGACACTGAAGCTTTCTTT. Translating gives CASRPRTGDTEAFF.

The rearrangement joins TRBV19 to TRBJ1-1, with TRBD1 matching 9 bases. V lost 7 bases, J lost 3 bases, and 9 bases stayed unmatched. The CDR3 length is 15 residues. The germline CDR1 and CDR2 sequences are LNHDA and SQIVND (reference sequence). The CDR3 sequence is CASTSGQGGYTEAFF. CDR3 nucleotides: TGTGCCAGTACCTCGGGACAGGGTGGATACACTGAAGCTTTCTTT.

V usage is TRBV6-2 or TRBV6-3 and J usage is TRBJ1-1; D remains unclear. Trimming took 4 bases from V and 2 from J, leaving 17 bases between them. Looked up from germline, CDR1 is MNHEY and CDR2 is SVGEGT. CDR3 length equals 16 residues. CDR3 residues: CASSSLLRTSNTEAFF. CDR3 nucleotide sequence: TGTGCCAGCAGTTCGCTCCTTAGGACCTCTAACACTGAAGCTTTCTTT.

The chain employs TRBV3-1 (or the pseudogene TRBV3-2) and TRBJ1-1; D may be TRBD1 (6 bases). The CDR3 runs 13 residues. Trimming removed 2 bases at V and 7 bases at J, with 11 bases between. Germline-derived CDR1 and CDR2 are LGHDT and YNNKEL (reference sequence). The CDR3 sequence is CASSQLSTGEAFF. For the CDR3, the DNA is TGTGCCAGCAGCCAACTCTCGACAGGTGAAGCTTTCTTT.

The J gene is TRBJ1-1, the V gene TRBV18; TRBD1 is a possible D gene (6 bases). Trimming pared 5 bases from V and 5 bases from J, leaving 18 bases between. From germline, CDR1 is KGHSH and CDR2 LQKENI. CDR3 length: 15 residues. The CDR3 nucleotides are TGTGCCAGCTCAATGCTAACAGGGCCGTGGACTGAAGCTTTCTTT. Its protein is CASSMLTGPWTEAFF.

The rearrangement links TRBV29-1 to TRBJ2-5, with D possibly matching TRBD1 (5 bases). The V end was cut by 0 bases, the J end by 2 bases, with 10 bases between. Per germline, CDR1 SQVTM and CDR2 ANQGSEA. This CDR3 comprises 14 residues. The CDR3 DNA reads as TGCAGCGTTGAAGAAAGGAAGGGGCAAGAGACCCAGTACTTC. This gives the protein CSVEERKGQETQYF. Combining the CDR3 with reference TRBV29-1 and TRBJ2-5 gives the whole variable domain SAVISQKPSRDICQRGTSLTIQCQVDSQVTMMFWYRQQPGQSLTLIATANQGSEATYESGFVIDKFPISRPNLTFSTLTVSNMSPEDSSIYLCSVEERKGQETQYFGPGTRLLVL.

The genes are TRBV7-2 and TRBJ2-3; D is unclear. The CDR3 has 14 amino acids. Per germline, CDR1 SGHTA and CDR2 FQGNSA. Between the trimmed V and J ends, which lost 5 bases and 0 bases, there was a span of 9 bases. The CDR3 DNA reads as TGTGCCAGCAGCCGCACCAGTAGCACAGATACGCAGTATTTT. Amino acids: CASSRTSSTDTQYF. Using reference TRBV7-2 and TRBJ2-3 for the parts outside the CDR3, the full variable domain is GAGVSQSPSNKVTEKGKDVELRCDPISGHTALYWYRQSLGQGLEFLIYFQGNSAPDKSGLPSDRFSAERTGGSVSTLTIQRTQQEDSAVYLCASSRTSSTDTQYFGPGTRLTVL.

The chain employs TRBV12-3 or TRBV12-4 and TRBJ2-1; 7 positions match TRBD2. Germline trimming cut 5 bases from V and 10 bases from J; bases unmatched to any gene: 8. CDR3 length equals 13 residues. This CDR3 reads CASSRDGEGEQFF. The CDR3 nucleotides are TGTGCCAGCAGTAGAGATGGGGAGGGGGAGCAGTTCTTC.

The gene calls are TRBV4-1 and TRBJ1-5; TRBD1 is a possible D gene (5 bases). The germline V gene encodes CDR1 MGHRA and CDR2 YSYEKL. CDR3 length equals 17 residues. Trimming removed 3 bases at V and 10 bases at J, with 25 bases between. CDR3 bases: TGCGCCAGCAGCCATTGGTGGACACACTATAGCAATAGCCCCCAGCATTTT. This codes for CASSHWWTHYSNSPQHF.

The chain uses TRBV7-2 and TRBJ1-1; no definite D call. The CDR3 loop spans 16 amino acids. Germline CDR1 SGHTA, CDR2 FQGNSA. V lost 0 bases to trimming and J lost 0 bases, with 11 bases between them. CDR3 sequence reads: CASSLARNGLNTEAFF. CDR3 nucleotide sequence: TGTGCCAGCAGCTTAGCGCGCAACGGGCTGAACACTGAAGCTTTCTTT.

This chain connects TRBV6-5 to TRBJ2-1; TRBD1 matches at 7 bases. This CDR3 has 14 amino acids. Unmatched junction bases numbered 9, after V lost 7 bases and J lost 6 bases. Germline values: CDR1 MNHEY, CDR2 SVGAGI. CDR3 residues: CASKTGLWANEQFF. Written as DNA, the CDR3 is TGTGCCAGCAAGACAGGGCTCTGGGCCAATGAGCAGTTCTTC.

This clone was observed once. V usage is TRBV6-5 and J usage is TRBJ1-1; unclear D gene. Looked up from germline, CDR1 is MNHEY and CDR2 is SVGAGI. The CDR3 is 15 residues long. Trimming took off 5 bases at V and 10 bases at J, with 23 bases between the two ends. Here the CDR3 DNA reads TGTGCCAGCAGTCCCTCCCGCGAGGGCCCACTAGGAGCTTTCTTT. It encodes CASSPSREGPLGAFF.